These 19 T cell receptor beta chains originate from one sample sequenced in a study of beta chain features in type 1 diabetes. The isolated RNA, all of it, was reverse transcribed, so expressed TCRB transcripts were what got sequenced. Measured with immunoSEQ multiplex PCR; TCRdb has only the in-frame clones, and not every one. The sample includes about 290,000 clones, about 7.8% of them seen just once. Specimen: central memory CD4+ T cells from blood. These receptors were obtained from a woman in her late teens or twenties in good health.

This clone came up a few times. The V call is TRBV30, the J call TRBJ1-5; perhaps TRBD1 as D (6 bases). The CDR3 contains 13 residues. The V gene lost 5 bases and the J gene lost 4 bases, with 12 bases spanning the gap. Germline V gene lookup returns CDR1 GTSNPN and CDR2 SVGIG (reference sequence). The CDR3 protein is CAWSGQLNQPQHF. In nucleotides, the CDR3 is TGTGCCTGGTCTGGACAGCTAAATCAGCCCCAGCATTTT.

V gene TRBV10-3 combines with J gene TRBJ2-1; 7 positions match TRBD1. V shed 1 base, J shed 5 bases, and the junction held 11 bases outside the gene matches. CDR3 size: 17 residues. Germline CDR1 and CDR2: ENHRY and SYGVKD. The DNA for the CDR3 is TGTGCCATCAGTGAGTTTAAGGGGGCGAGGTTGGACAATGAGCAGTTCTTC. It specifies CAISEFKGARLDNEQFF.

This clone was recorded at least ten times. The V and J genes are TRBV5-1 and TRBJ2-1; 10 nucleotides line up with TRBD2. The CDR3 length is 12 residues. With 7 bases clipped from V and 6 bases from J, the junction kept 1 base outside the gene matches. Germline V gives CDR1 SGHRS, CDR2 YFSETQ. DNA of the CDR3: TGCGCCAGCCAGCGGGGGGGCAATGAGCAGTTCTTC. Amino acids: CASQRGGNEQFF. Variable domain in full (rest from reference TRBV5-1 and TRBJ2-1): KAGVTQTPRYLIKTRGQQVTLSCSPISGHRSVSWYQQTPGQGLQFLFEYFSETQRNKGNFPGRFSGRQFSNSRSEMNVSTLELGDSALYLCASQRGGNEQFFGPGTRLTVL.

The rearrangement uses TRBV29-1 and TRBJ2-7; TRBD1 is a possible D gene (6 bases). The CDR3 covers 13 residues. Germline-derived CDR1 and CDR2 are SQVTM and ANQGSEA. V was shortened by 4 bases and J by 5 bases, with 15 bases between the two germline ends. The CDR3 region has the DNA TGCAGCGTTGTAAGCCAGGGGAGCCACGAGCAGTACGTC. Residues: CSVVSQGSHEQYV.

This clone was detected a few times. The chain uses TRBV18 and TRBJ2-3, with D perhaps TRBD2 (6 bases). The germline V and J ends were trimmed by 3 bases and 3 bases, with 13 bases remaining between them. The CDR3 covers 15 residues. The germline gives CDR1 KGHSH, CDR2 LQKENI. CDR3 bases: TGTGCCAGCTCACCGAACCTGGGGGGAACAGATACGCAGTATTTT. It specifies CASSPNLGGTDTQYF.

The chain employs TRBV9 and TRBJ2-5; 12 bases are shared with TRBD2. J lost 2 bases, V lost 4 bases, and 6 bases had no gene match. Germline V gene lookup returns CDR1 SGDLS and CDR2 YYNGEE. This CDR3 comprises 16 residues. The CDR3 nucleotides are TGTGCCAGCAGCCTCCAAGGACTAGCGGGGCAAGAGACCCAGTACTTC. This codes for CASSLQGLAGQETQYF.

Here the CDR3 DNA reads TGTGCCAGCAACGAGGCGAGCTCTGGAAACACCATATATTTT. Translation: CASNEASSGNTIYF. V gene TRBV7-9 combines with J gene TRBJ1-3; no reliable D call. The germline V gene encodes CDR1 SEHNR and CDR2 FQNEAQ (reference sequence). V was shortened by 7 bases and J by 0 bases, with 10 bases between the two germline ends. There are 14 residues in the CDR3.

The chain joins TRBV6-5 to TRBJ2-7, with TRBD1 identical over 9 bases. Germline V gene lookup returns CDR1 MNHEY and CDR2 SVGAGI. This CDR3 contains 14 residues. Trimming removed 6 bases from V and 6 bases from J; junction bases left unmatched: 9. The CDR3, as DNA: TGTGCCAGCAGCACCGGGACAGGGTCGCGCGAGCAGTACTTC. Amino acid sequence: CASSTGTGSREQYF.

This chain uses TRBV6-5 with TRBJ2-1; 10 bases are a match to TRBD1. Germline V gene data show CDR1 as MNHEY and CDR2 as SVGAGI. Germline trimming cut 2 bases from V and 4 bases from J; bases unmatched to any gene: 2. There are 15 residues in the CDR3. The CDR3 spells CASSYDRGQYNEQFF. Written as DNA, the CDR3 is TGTGCCAGCAGTTACGACAGGGGGCAATACAATGAGCAGTTCTTC.

The chain carries TRBV6-5 and TRBJ2-1; D is perhaps TRBD2 (5 bases). This CDR3 comprises 11 residues. V was cut by 5 bases and J by 10 bases, with 9 bases left in between. Looked up from germline, CDR1 is MNHEY and CDR2 is SVGAGI. CDR3 sequence (DNA): TGTGCCAGCAGTCAACCGGGAGAGCAGTTCTTC. Its translation is CASSQPGEQFF.

This clone was detected ten times or more. The rearrangement uses TRBV19 and TRBJ2-1; D remains unclear. Germline V gives CDR1 LNHDA, CDR2 SQIVND (reference sequence). The CDR3 length is 15 residues. V was pared by 7 bases and J by 0 bases, with 13 bases between. CDR3: CASTPTRSSYNEQFF. CDR3 nucleotides: TGTGCCAGTACCCCGACGAGAAGCTCCTACAATGAGCAGTTCTTC.

This sequence joins TRBV5-4 and TRBJ1-2, with TRBD1 matching over 9 bases. The germline gives CDR1 SGHNT, CDR2 YYREEE (reference sequence). The CDR3 sequence is 16 residues long. Germline trimming cut 0 bases from V and 8 bases from J; bases unmatched to any gene: 11. The CDR3: CASSLASGQGTRGYTF. The CDR3 nucleotides are TGTGCCAGCAGCTTGGCTTCGGGACAGGGCACGAGGGGCTACACCTTC.

This chain joins TRBV27 and TRBJ2-7; TRBD1 agrees at 9 bases. CDR1 and CDR2 from the germline V gene are MNHEY and SMNVEV (reference sequence). Trimming cost V 5 bases and J 4 bases; bases outside gene matches: 6. The CDR3 spans 14 residues. CDR3 bases: TGTGCCAGCAGTAGAACGGGACAGGGTTACGAGCAGTACTTC. It codes for CASSRTGQGYEQYF.

This chain uses TRBV7-6 with TRBJ2-5; the D gene is possibly TRBD1 (5 bases). The CDR3 is made up of 14 amino acids. Germline CDR1 is SGHVS and CDR2 is FNYEAQ. Trimming stripped 5 bases from V and 5 bases from J, with 15 bases between. The CDR3 bases are TGTGCCAGCAGCAACCAATTGCAGGGCGAGACCCAGTACTTC. Residues: CASSNQLQGETQYF.

In this sample, this clone turned up a few times. The chain couples TRBV10-3 to TRBJ1-5; D may be TRBD1 (6 bases). Per the germline V gene, CDR1 is ENHRY and CDR2 is SYGVKD. The CDR3 runs 14 residues. Trimming stripped 3 bases from V and 5 bases from J, with 11 bases between. The CDR3 DNA sequence: TGTGCCATCAGTGAACAGGGAAGCGATCAGCCCCAGCATTTT. This sequence encodes CAISEQGSDQPQHF.

The rearrangement uses TRBV4-1 and TRBJ1-5; D unresolved. The CDR3 is made up of 16 amino acids. Germline CDR1 and CDR2: MGHRA and YSYEKL. V was cut by 3 bases and J by 3 bases, with 15 bases left in between. CDR3 nucleotides: TGCGCCAGCAGCCAGAATGCGGCTCTTCCCAATCAGCCCCAGCATTTT. Its translation: CASSQNAALPNQPQHF.

This chain uses TRBV18 with TRBJ2-4; D is perhaps TRBD1 or TRBD2 (5 bases each). Germline V gives CDR1 KGHSH, CDR2 LQKENI. The CDR3 runs to 15 residues. V was clipped by 0 bases and J by 1 base, with 7 bases between them. CDR3 in amino acids: CASSPPGAAKNIQYF. The DNA of the CDR3 is TGTGCCAGCTCACCACCCGGGGCGGCCAAAAACATTCAGTACTTC.

The table lists this clone with many counts. This chain uses TRBV28 with TRBJ1-6; D not resolved. This CDR3 comprises 12 residues. The germline gives CDR1 MDHEN, CDR2 SYDVKM. V dropped 5 bases and J dropped 7 bases, with 6 bases sitting between them. The CDR3: CASSPLNSPLHF. CDR3 in DNA: TGTGCCAGCAGTCCCCTGAATTCACCCCTCCACTTT. Full variable domain (outside the CDR3, taken from reference TRBV28 and TRBJ1-6): DVKVTQSSRYLVKRTGEKVFLECVQDMDHENMFWYRQDPGLGLRLIYFSYDVKMKEKGDIPEGYSVSREKKERFSLILESASTNQTSMYLCASSPLNSPLHFGNGTRLTVT.

This chain links TRBV18 with TRBJ1-1; 9 positions match TRBD1. Trimming removed 6 bases from V and 10 bases from J; junction bases left unmatched: 12. CDR3 length equals 14 residues. Germline-derived CDR1 and CDR2 are KGHSH and LQKENI. CDR3 in DNA: TGTGCCAGCTCCCAATCGGGACAGGGAAGTCGAGCTTTCTTT. It translates to CASSQSGQGSRAFF.